This T cell receptor (beta chain) was captured in a study of blood T cell repertoires in COVID-19 (dated by TCRdb to about 2020). About the investigation overall: The collaborator samples originated in the United States, Italy and Spain and spanned the acute and convalescent phases of COVID-19. The prospective study material was composed of cDNA or gDNA derived from T cells, B-cell-depleted T cells, or PBMCs. The dataset comprised deeply sampled blood TCRbeta repertoires from subjects exposed to, actively infected with, or recovered from COVID-19. A freely available public database, intended as a resource for researchers studying the immune response to SARS-CoV-2, is where the repertoires were released. Samples were obtained from the ongoing ImmuneRACE study (first 160 participants) and from 1,254 subjects provided by 6 global collaborators. Sample metadata almost always included a de-identified subject ID, COVID-19 status, age in years and sex. Where available, HLA class I and class II types were obtained from metadata supplied by the sample provider rather than from assay-based typing.

The CDR3 contains 17 residues, cysteine and phenylalanine counted. Here the CDR3 DNA is all that survives: 51 bases in frame from base 1. Germline trimming amounts to 2 bases on V and 0 bases on J, with 8 as the count of junction bases outside the gene matches. CDR1 and CDR2, per the germline V gene, are SGHRS and YFSETQ. Overall study outcomes, separate from this receptor: How much clinical and demographic metadata was included differed by source and by participant, and the metadata was provided uncurated.

About this clone: Its antigen is not yet known. Base qualities are missing; no much larger clone stands one base away.

The immunoSEQ Assay, a bias-controlled multiplex PCR, was used to amplify TCRbeta CDR3 regions from genomic DNA. The study's own analysis went as follows. The number of nucleated cells in each sample was estimated from the amplification of reference gene primers within the assay. To quantify the absolute abundance of each unique TCRbeta CDR3 rearrangement, sequence reads were collapsed and filtered. Productive Simpson clonality was computed per sample as the square root of Simpson's diversity index over productive rearrangements. TCRdb limited this immuneACCESS table to in-frame rearrangements with V and J called. A share of clones is missing; checked studies link under half to unresolved V genes, and the rest is unexplained. The V and J calls and the clone size are those of that table, but D and trimming were determined from the DNA. Here the sample has 180,000 or so clones; roughly 88% occur a single time. The ten largest make up 6.5% to 9% of the sample.

One collaborating source in Seattle enrolled patients while the patients were actively infected and followed the patients over time throughout the course of disease. Whole blood was collected in K2EDTA tubes by collaborating institutions according to the institutions' own protocols. For TCRbeta analysis, collaborators shipped samples as frozen whole blood, isolated PBMCs, or DNA extracted from either of those sample types. Sequenced sample: peripheral blood. The chain employs TRBV5-1 and TRBJ1-3; 7 central bases correspond to TRBD1. This TCR came from a woman aged 40 to 49 with COVID-19, enrolled during active disease. The CDR3 is CASSLRGPQISGNTIYF. The nucleotides read TGCGCCAGCAGCTTAAGGGGGCCCCAGATCTCTGGAAACACCATATATTTT.